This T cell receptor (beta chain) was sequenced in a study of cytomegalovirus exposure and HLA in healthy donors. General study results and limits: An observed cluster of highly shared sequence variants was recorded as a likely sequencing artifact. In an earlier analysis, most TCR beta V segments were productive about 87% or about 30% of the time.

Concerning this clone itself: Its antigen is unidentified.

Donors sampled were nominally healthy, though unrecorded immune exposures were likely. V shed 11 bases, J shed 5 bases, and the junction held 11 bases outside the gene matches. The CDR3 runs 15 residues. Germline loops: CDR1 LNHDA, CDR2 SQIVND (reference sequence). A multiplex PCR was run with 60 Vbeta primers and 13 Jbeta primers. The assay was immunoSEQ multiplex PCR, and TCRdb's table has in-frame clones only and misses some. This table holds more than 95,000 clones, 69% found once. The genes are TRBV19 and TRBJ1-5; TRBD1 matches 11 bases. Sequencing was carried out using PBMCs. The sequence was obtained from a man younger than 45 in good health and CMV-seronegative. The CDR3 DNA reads TGTGCCGGAGGTCGTGGGGACAGGGGGTATCAGCCCCAGCATTTT. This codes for CAGGRGDRGYQPQHF.